This T cell receptor (beta chain) appears in the sequencing data of a study of PD-L1 blockade in urothelial cancer. Study background: Patients with male sex and bladder-origin urothelial cancer accounted for about nine tenths of the roughly 29 enrolled. Analysis of the blood was performed 3 weeks (second dose) and 6 weeks after treatment start. T cell content in blood samples showed a median of 141,255.

This table comes from immunoSEQ multiplex PCR, and its TCRdb copy is limited to in-frame clones, with some not included. Among under 70,000 clones, about 90% were seen once, and the ten largest hold around 11%. This sample's time point: peripheral blood 6 weeks after treatment start. Patients' cancers were locally advanced or metastatic urothelial carcinomas. From germline, CDR1 is MNHEY and CDR2 SVGAGI. The ends were cut back, 5 bases at V and 2 bases at J, with 16 bases in the middle. There are 15 residues in the CDR3. This sequence originates from a man in his sixties with urothelial cancer. Sequencing used PBMCs, obtained around atezolizumab (anti-PD-L1) treatment. The chain couples TRBV6-5 to TRBJ2-7; tentative D call: TRBD1 (6 bases). The CDR3 nucleotides are TGTGCCAGCAGTAAAGAGGGGGTTAGAGCCTACGAGCAGTACTTC. This sequence encodes CASSKEGVRAYEQYF.